The 29 T cell receptor beta chains given below trace back to one sample, sequenced in a study of monozygotic twins with inflammatory bowel disease (dated by TCRdb to about 2019). Libraries were prepared through 5' RACE. Sequencing took place on an Illumina HiSeq 2500. The reads went through TCRdb reprocessing, and each CDR3 protein sequence gets one entry with no DNA. The sample table on file contains a few hundred thousand distinct CDR3 sequences. 2.5% to 3% of the sample is taken by the ten largest. Sequencing input: blood. These receptors were collected from a human donor with ulcerative colitis or Crohn's disease, or a healthy co-twin of an affected twin (not recorded which).

The genes are TRBV5-1 and TRBJ1-3; TCRdb designates TRBD1, a call that cannot be tested without DNA. CDR3 length: 16 amino acids. Germline-derived CDR1 and CDR2 are SGHRS and YFSETQ. The CDR3 region is CASSPTMTGYGNTIYF.

The chain links TRBV20-1 to TRBJ2-3. The CDR3 is made up of 12 amino acids. Germline V lookup: CDR1 DFQATT, CDR2 SNEGSKA (reference sequence). The CDR3 loop is CSAGRSTDTQYF.

The V call is TRBV24-1, the J call TRBJ2-2. The CDR3 is 16 amino acids. The germline gives CDR1 KGHDR, CDR2 SFDVKD. The CDR3 loop reads CATSDLGRSSTGELFF.

The chain uses TRBV4-3 and TRBJ2-1; TCRdb names TRBD1, which stays unverified in the absence of DNA. Germline values: CDR1 LGHNA, CDR2 YSLEER. The CDR3 spans 17 residues. CDR3: CASSQFYPGQIYNEQFF.

The chain links TRBV7-9 to TRBJ1-2. The CDR3 consists of 13 residues. Germline CDR1 reads SEHNR; CDR2 reads FQNEAQ (reference sequence). Here the CDR3 reads CASSRVEGIGYTF.

This CDR3 is CSVPLGGPDTQYF. The chain has TRBV29-1 and TRBJ2-3; TCRdb outputs TRBD1, but without DNA this stays unchecked. The germline V gene encodes CDR1 SQVTM and CDR2 ANQGSEA. This CDR3 contains 13 residues.

The chain combines TRBV12-3 or TRBV12-4 with TRBJ1-5. This CDR3 has 13 residues. The CDR3: CASSLALAEPQHF.

This chain connects TRBV9 to TRBJ2-5; TCRdb lists TRBD1, though no DNA is available to test this call. The CDR3 extends over 13 amino acids. Looked up from germline, CDR1 is SGDLS and CDR2 is YYNGEE. CDR3 sequence: CASSLDTWETQYF.

The gene calls are TRBV21-1 and TRBJ2-7; TCRdb selects TRBD2, and the lack of DNA leaves this call unchecked. TRBV21-1 is tagged as a pseudogene. The CDR3 consists of 17 residues. Here the CDR3 reads CASSPHVGVGLSYEQYF.

The chain links TRBV19 to TRBJ2-7. Germline V gene data show CDR1 as LNHDA and CDR2 as SQIVND (reference sequence). The CDR3 consists of 16 residues. The CDR3 loop is CASSIRTLGIAFEQYF.

J is TRBJ2-3 and V is TRBV28; TCRdb gives TRBD2 as the D gene, but with no DNA this cannot be confirmed. CDR1 and CDR2 (germline): MDHEN, SYDVKM. The CDR3 is 13 residues long. CDR3 loop: CASSLSGPGTQYF.

The J gene is TRBJ1-1, the V gene TRBV5-6; TCRdb designates TRBD1, a call that cannot be tested without DNA. The CDR3 has 13 amino acids. Germline-derived CDR1 and CDR2 are SGHDT and YYEEEE. The CDR3 spells CASRPGGGTEAFF.

CDR3 in amino acids: CASSQFDGYSYNEQFF. The chain employs TRBV3-1 and TRBJ2-1. This CDR3 comprises 16 residues. Germline CDR1 reads LGHDT; CDR2 reads YNNKEL (reference sequence).

This sequence joins TRBV5-1 and TRBJ2-2; TCRdb's D call, TRBD1, is unchecked because there is no DNA. Germline V gene lookup returns CDR1 SGHRS and CDR2 YFSETQ. The CDR3 runs to 13 residues. The CDR3 region is CASSDRATGELFF.

The chain has TRBV28 and TRBJ1-1. This CDR3 is 14 amino acids long. Germline values: CDR1 MDHEN, CDR2 SYDVKM. This CDR3 reads CASSLNLGFAEAFF.

V is TRBV5-5 and J is TRBJ2-1; TCRdb reports TRBD2, a call that lacks DNA to check it against. Germline V gene data show CDR1 as SGHKS and CDR2 as YYEKEE (reference sequence). The CDR3 covers 16 residues. Here the CDR3 reads CASSLLRTALLHEQFF. The full variable domain, with the rest looked up from reference TRBV5-5 and TRBJ2-1, is DAGVTQSPTHLIKTRGQQVTLRCSPISGHKSVSWYQQVLGQGPQFIFQYYEKEERGRGNFPDRFSARQFPNYSSELNVNALLLGDSALYLCASSLLRTALLHEQFFGPGTRLTVL.

The genes are TRBV12-3 or TRBV12-4 and TRBJ2-1; TCRdb's assignment of TRBD1 cannot be checked, as there is no DNA. The CDR3 loop spans 15 amino acids. This CDR3 is CASSLRGVSNNEQFF.

The chain couples TRBV7-3 to TRBJ2-7. Germline V lookup: CDR1 SGHTA, CDR2 FQGTGA. The CDR3 totals 14 residues. CDR3 residues: CASSEGSTAYEQYF.

The J gene is TRBJ1-6, the V gene TRBV7-9; TCRdb's D call, TRBD1, is unchecked because there is no DNA. This CDR3 is built from 15 residues. Germline CDR1 and CDR2: SEHNR and FQNEAQ (reference sequence). The CDR3 sequence is CASSFLQGVNSPLHF.

This sequence joins TRBV7-9 and TRBJ2-7; lacking DNA, the TRBD1 call made by TCRdb goes unchecked. This CDR3 region has 15 residues. Germline CDR1 and CDR2: SEHNR and FQNEAQ (reference sequence). CDR3 protein: CASSSPSGGVGEQYF.

The chain links TRBV4-1 to TRBJ2-3; without DNA, the TCRdb call of TRBD2 cannot be checked. Germline assignment: CDR1 MGHRA and CDR2 YSYEKL. CDR3 length equals 15 residues. CDR3 region: CASSQNSRDYDTQYF.

CDR3 protein: CASSRDGGGTYEQYF. J is TRBJ2-7 and V is TRBV5-1; with no DNA, the TCRdb D assignment of TRBD1 cannot be verified. CDR1 and CDR2 from the germline V gene are SGHRS and YFSETQ. This CDR3 is built from 15 residues.

The rearrangement joins TRBV4-2 to TRBJ2-7; TCRdb's D gene call, TRBD2, goes unchecked for lack of DNA. The CDR3 contains 15 residues. The germline CDR1 and CDR2 sequences are LGHNA and YNFKEQ. The CDR3 protein is CASSWTSGASYEQYF.

The chain links TRBV5-1 to TRBJ1-6; there is no DNA to check the TCRdb D call of TRBD1. CDR1 and CDR2 from the germline V gene are SGHRS and YFSETQ. The CDR3 extends over 14 amino acids. The CDR3: CASSIGQTDSPLHF.

This chain connects TRBV7-3 to TRBJ2-1; TCRdb selects TRBD2, and the lack of DNA leaves this call unchecked. There are 15 residues in the CDR3. The germline CDR1 and CDR2 sequences are SGHTA and FQGTGA. CDR3 residues: CASSLIGLAANEQFF.

The chain employs TRBV9 and TRBJ2-3; TCRdb picks TRBD2, but there is no DNA to check that call. Per germline, CDR1 SGDLS and CDR2 YYNGEE. The CDR3 is made up of 15 amino acids. This CDR3 is CASSHGLDSTDTQYF.

The chain combines TRBV18 with TRBJ2-3; without DNA, the TCRdb call of TRBD1 cannot be checked. CDR3 length: 17 residues. CDR1 is KGHSH and CDR2 is LQKENI in the germline V gene. The CDR3 spells CASSPLSGTGRPDTQYF.

This chain's CDR3 is CASSQESEYYEQYF. The V and J genes are TRBV4-3 and TRBJ2-7. The CDR3 loop spans 14 amino acids. The germline gives CDR1 LGHNA, CDR2 YSLEER.

J is TRBJ1-4 and V is TRBV5-1. Germline-derived CDR1 and CDR2 are SGHRS and YFSETQ. There are 12 residues in the CDR3. The CDR3 here is CASRSNNEKLFF. The complete variable domain, with remaining parts taken from reference TRBV5-1 and TRBJ1-4, reads KAGVTQTPRYLIKTRGQQVTLSCSPISGHRSVSWYQQTPGQGLQFLFEYFSETQRNKGNFPGRFSGRQFSNSRSEMNVSTLELGDSALYLCASRSNNEKLFFGSGTQLSVL.